The source of this T cell receptor (beta chain) is a study of T cells in Graves' hyperthyroidism and ophthalmopathy. CDR3 length: 11 amino acids. V lost 10 bases to trimming and J lost 6 bases, with 10 bases between them. Germline V gene sequence: CDR1 SNHLY, CDR2 FYNNEI. There were TCR beta CDR3 regions amplified from RNA transcripts. Using the HTBI primer set, a first-round RT-PCR was run on the TCR CDR3. MiXCR, run by TCRdb on the multiplex PCR reads, gives a single entry per CDR3 protein. The sample has about 500,000 distinct CDR3 sequences; over 15% are singletons. This clonotype was seen at least ten times.

Sequencing input: blood. This clonotype originated in a young woman with Graves' hyperthyroidism. V is TRBV2 and J is TRBJ1-5, with D hard to call. The CDR3 coding sequence is TGTGCCACCCCAGAGGGTCAGCCCCAGCATTTT. It specifies CATPEGQPQHF.